Below, 23 T cell receptor beta chains from the same sample are listed, as sequenced in a study of CD8+ T cells in alopecia areata. The authors extracted RNA and reverse transcribed it into cDNA as the sequencing template. The table came from immunoSEQ multiplex PCR; TCRdb's copy has only in-frame clones and leaves some out. The sample gives about 200,000 clones, roughly 60% of which show up once; just over 1% is in the top ten. Treatment noted: oral pan-JAK inhibitor, 5-10 mg twice daily. This specimen was CD4+ T cells sorted from blood, taken at week 24, from a patient treated with tofacitinib. The receptors derive from a human donor with alopecia areata.

This chain links TRBV29-1 with TRBJ1-1; perhaps TRBD1 as D (5 bases). There are 13 residues in the CDR3. The V end lost 3 bases, the J end lost 8 bases, and 16 bases lay between the germline ends. Germline V gene sequence: CDR1 SQVTM, CDR2 ANQGSEA. CDR3 sequence: CSVDTDSFVEAFF. CDR3 bases: TGCAGCGTTGACACCGACAGTTTTGTCGAAGCTTTCTTT.

The chain employs TRBV6-1 and TRBJ1-6; D gene ambiguous. CDR3 size: 17 residues. V lost 2 bases and J 0 bases, leaving 11 bases between the germline ends. Germline CDR1 MNHNS, CDR2 SASEGT. The CDR3, as DNA: TGTGCCAGCAGTGAATTCGCAGGTAGCTCCTATAATTCACCCCTCCACTTT. It is translated as CASSEFAGSSYNSPLHF.

This clone has just a few counts. The chain couples TRBV2 to TRBJ2-1, with D perhaps TRBD2 (5 bases). Germline V lookup: CDR1 SNHLY, CDR2 FYNNEI. Trimming left V 10 bases short and J 7 bases short, with 17 bases between. The CDR3 totals 13 residues. CDR3 loop: CATQPGRKNEQFF. DNA of the CDR3: TGTGCCACCCAACCGGGAAGGAAAAATGAGCAGTTCTTC.

The chain combines TRBV29-1 with TRBJ1-2, with TRBD1 matching 8 bases. Losses at the gene ends were 6 bases for V and 5 bases for J; bases not matched to a gene: 5. Germline assignment: CDR1 SQVTM and CDR2 ANQGSEA. The CDR3 contains 12 residues. This CDR3 is CSVSGTGYGYTF. The CDR3, as DNA: TGCAGCGTATCCGGGACAGGTTATGGCTACACCTTC.

This sequence joins TRBV9 and TRBJ2-1; tentatively, D is TRBD2 (5 bases). V was cut by 0 bases and J by 5 bases, with 9 bases left in between. Germline V gene sequence: CDR1 SGDLS, CDR2 YYNGEE. CDR3 size: 14 residues. CDR3: CASSVASWNNEQFF. DNA for the CDR3: TGTGCCAGCAGCGTAGCTAGCTGGAACAATGAGCAGTTCTTC.

This clone was seen only a few times. V is TRBV30 and J is TRBJ1-2, with TRBD1 matching over 9 bases. The germline V gene encodes CDR1 GTSNPN and CDR2 SVGIG (reference sequence). The ends lost 0 bases at V and 6 bases at J; junction bases unmatched: 8. This CDR3 is built from 15 residues. The CDR3 DNA follows: TGTGCCTGGAGTGTATCGGGACAGGGCCCCCATGGCTACACCTTC. Its protein is CAWSVSGQGPHGYTF.

The CDR3 DNA follows: TGCAGCGTTCGCAGAAATGAAAAACTGTTTTTT. Its translation: CSVRRNEKLFF. The gene calls are TRBV29-1 and TRBJ1-4; D gene unclear. The CDR3 extends over 11 amino acids. The ends were cut back, 5 bases at V and 5 bases at J, with 6 bases in the middle. The germline V gene has CDR1 SQVTM and CDR2 ANQGSEA.

The chain is built from TRBV29-1 and TRBJ1-2, with D maybe TRBD1 (5 bases). The ends were cut back, 2 bases at V and 7 bases at J, with 20 bases in the middle. The CDR3 contains 15 residues. Germline V lookup: CDR1 SQVTM, CDR2 ANQGSEA. Here the CDR3 reads CSVELPRVISSGYTF. CDR3 in DNA: TGCAGCGTTGAACTCCCCAGGGTGATCTCAAGTGGCTACACCTTC.

This clone appeared a few times. V gene TRBV4-3 combines with J gene TRBJ1-2; the D gene is possibly TRBD1 (6 bases). This CDR3 has 13 residues. Germline V gene data show CDR1 as LGHNA and CDR2 as YSLEER. V gave up 3 bases and J gave up 3 bases, with 8 bases separating them. The CDR3 region is CASSQTGHYGYTF. CDR3 nucleotide sequence: TGCGCCAGCAGCCAGACAGGCCACTATGGCTACACCTTC.

This clone was detected only a few times. This chain connects TRBV29-1 to TRBJ2-1; 12 nucleotides line up with TRBD2. After removal of 3 bases from V and 7 bases from J, the junction contained 4 bases not matched to a gene. CDR3 size: 14 residues. Germline V gene lookup returns CDR1 SQVTM and CDR2 ANQGSEA. CDR3 sequence reads: CSVDSSGGANEQFF. The CDR3 DNA reads as TGCAGCGTTGATTCTAGCGGGGGGGCTAATGAGCAGTTCTTC.

This rearrangement joins TRBV9 to TRBJ1-3, with 9 nucleotides matching TRBD1. V was pared by 3 bases and J by 5 bases, with 9 bases of the junction left unmatched. This CDR3 is 16 amino acids long. Germline values: CDR1 SGDLS, CDR2 YYNGEE. The CDR3 reads CASSATGTGQRNTIYF. The CDR3 region has the DNA TGTGCCAGCAGCGCCACCGGGACAGGGCAACGAAACACCATATATTTT.

This clone was found a few times. J is TRBJ1-1 and V is TRBV10-3; D possibly corresponds to TRBD1 (6 bases). V lost 5 bases to trimming and J lost 2 bases, with 9 bases between them. This CDR3 spans 13 amino acids. Germline V lookup: CDR1 ENHRY, CDR2 SYGVKD. CDR3 DNA sequence: TGTGCCATCAGTCCGGACAGAAACACTGAAGCTTTCTTT. Translation: CAISPDRNTEAFF.

Comment on this clone: At one of its ends the junction is not consistent with the germline gene, which may arise from a read error. Other DNA sequences of this sample code for an identical CDR3. The CDR3 nucleotides are TGCAGCGTTGACCACACAGAAGCTTTCTTT. Its protein is CSVDHTEAFF. The rearrangement uses TRBV29-1 and TRBJ1-1; D is unclear. Germline-derived CDR1 and CDR2 are SQVTM and ANQGSEA. The CDR3 is 10 residues long.

The CDR3 region is CASSLSPYEQYF. The CDR3, as DNA: TGTGCCAGCAGCTTATCTCCCTACGAGCAGTACTTC. The chain is built from TRBV11-2 and TRBJ2-7; no clear D gene. This CDR3 is built from 12 residues. V lost 2 bases and J lost 2, with 4 bases in between. Germline V gene data show CDR1 as SGHAT and CDR2 as FQNNGV.

This chain joins TRBV25-1 and TRBJ2-1; D call uncertain. Germline V gene data show CDR1 as MGHDK and CDR2 as SYGVNS. Trimming cost V 1 base and J 7 bases, with 2 bases left between them. The CDR3 has 11 residues. The CDR3 here is CASSEWNEQFF. The CDR3 coding sequence is TGTGCCAGCAGTGAATGGAATGAGCAGTTCTTC. The full variable domain, completed using reference TRBV25-1 and TRBJ2-1, is EADIYQTPRYLVIGTGKKITLECSQTMGHDKMYWYQQDPGMELHLIHYSYGVNSTEKGDLSSESTVSRIRTEHFPLTLESARPSHTSQYLCASSEWNEQFFGPGTRLTVL.

This clone was detected only a few times. A read error may account for a junction end that differs from germline. V and J are TRBV15 and TRBJ2-1; 12 bases agree with TRBD2. Germline assignment: CDR1 LNHNV and CDR2 YYDKDF (reference sequence). The CDR3 consists of 16 residues. CDR3 DNA: TGTGCCACCAGCAGAGATCGCGTCCTAGCGGGGGGGACCCACGTCTTC. Its translation is CATSRDRVLAGGTHVF.

The J gene is TRBJ2-1, the V gene TRBV4-3; D remains ambiguous. This CDR3 spans 12 amino acids. CDR1 and CDR2 from the germline V gene are LGHNA and YSLEER. Trimming removed 1 base from V and 9 bases from J, with 7 bases in between. This chain's CDR3 is CASSQVLGEQFF. CDR3 DNA sequence: TGCGCCAGCAGCCAAGTGCTGGGTGAGCAGTTCTTC.

The gene calls are TRBV29-1 and TRBJ1-2; possible D gene TRBD1, 5 bases. Germline CDR1 is SQVTM and CDR2 is ANQGSEA. Trimming stripped 4 bases from V and 8 bases from J, with 20 bases between. The CDR3 has 14 residues. CDR3 bases: TGCAGCGTTGGCCTGGGGGGGTCCCGCCGGGGCTACACCTTC. It translates to CSVGLGGSRRGYTF.

The V and J genes are TRBV30 and TRBJ1-6; no reliable D call. The germline gives CDR1 GTSNPN, CDR2 SVGIG (reference sequence). There are 12 residues in the CDR3. V was clipped by 0 bases and J by 11 bases, with 8 bases between them. CDR3 sequence: CAWSVIGAPLHF. Here the CDR3 DNA reads TGTGCCTGGAGTGTTATTGGTGCACCCCTCCACTTT.

In its sample, this clone was seen a few times. This chain connects TRBV30 to TRBJ1-2, with TRBD1 identical over 10 bases. The trim removed 3 bases at V and 7 bases at J, leaving 8 bases unmatched. The CDR3 loop spans 14 amino acids. The germline V gene has CDR1 GTSNPN and CDR2 SVGIG (reference sequence). CDR3 nucleotides: TGTGCCTGGAGCACTGGGACAGGGGAGTCTGGCTACACCTTC. It specifies CAWSTGTGESGYTF.

This chain uses TRBV2 with TRBJ1-5; possibly TRBD1 for D (5 bases). Germline V CDR1 and CDR2: SNHLY, FYNNEI. V was cut by 6 bases and J by 3 bases, with 12 bases left in between. The CDR3 totals 14 residues. The DNA for the CDR3 is TGTGCCAGCAGCAGGGAAGGAAACAATCAGCCCCAGCATTTT. Protein sequence: CASSREGNNQPQHF. Combining the CDR3 with reference TRBV2 and TRBJ1-5 gives the whole variable domain EPEVTQTPSHQVTQMGQEVILRCVPISNHLYFYWYRQILGQKVEFLVSFYNNEISEKSEIFDDQFSVERPDGSNFTLKIRSTKLEDSAMYFCASSREGNNQPQHFGDGTRLSIL.

The V gene is TRBV2, the J gene TRBJ1-2, with D uncertain. Deletions cut 8 bases from V and 0 bases from J, with 19 bases between. This CDR3 contains 16 residues. Germline V lookup: CDR1 SNHLY, CDR2 FYNNEI. The CDR3 DNA reads TGTGCCAGCCCTATGACAAACACCCCTACTAACTATGGCTACACCTTC. Amino acid sequence: CASPMTNTPTNYGYTF.

This clone was found once. The chain uses TRBV15 and TRBJ2-7, with D perhaps being TRBD1 or TRBD2 (5 bases each). There are 14 residues in the CDR3. Trimming removed 4 bases at V and 2 bases at J, with 12 bases between. Germline CDR1 reads LNHNV; CDR2 reads YYDKDF (reference sequence). In nucleotides, the CDR3 is TGTGCCACCAGCACCCGGGACCGCACCTACGAGCAGTACTTC. This encodes CATSTRDRTYEQYF.